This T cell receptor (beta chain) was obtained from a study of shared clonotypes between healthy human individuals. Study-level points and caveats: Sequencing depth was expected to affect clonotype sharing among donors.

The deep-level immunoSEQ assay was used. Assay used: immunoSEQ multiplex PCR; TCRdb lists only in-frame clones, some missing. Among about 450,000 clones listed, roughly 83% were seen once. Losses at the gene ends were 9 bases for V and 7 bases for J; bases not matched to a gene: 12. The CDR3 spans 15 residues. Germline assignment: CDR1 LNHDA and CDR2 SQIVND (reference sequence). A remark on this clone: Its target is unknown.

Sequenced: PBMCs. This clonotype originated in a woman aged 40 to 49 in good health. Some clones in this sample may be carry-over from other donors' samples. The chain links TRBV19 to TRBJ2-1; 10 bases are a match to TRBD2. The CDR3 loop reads CASSSGSLSRNEQFF. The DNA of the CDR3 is TGTGCCAGCTCTAGCGGGAGCCTAAGTAGAAATGAGCAGTTCTTC.